A single sample is the source of the 26 T cell receptor beta chains below, sequenced in a study of OX40 agonist ivuxolimab in advanced cancers. Produced via immunoSEQ multiplex PCR; TCRdb's table is partial and in-frame only. The sample carries approximately 40,000 clones, 70% to 90% recorded once. The specimen comprised CD4+ or CD8+ T cells sorted from blood, sampled in a trial of the OX40 agonist ivuxolimab. The receptors here all came from an adult with an advanced solid tumor such as melanoma, head and neck, liver or kidney cancer.

The chain has TRBV19 and TRBJ2-1, with D perhaps TRBD1 or TRBD2 (5 bases each). Germline CDR1 and CDR2: LNHDA and SQIVND (reference sequence). This CDR3 region has 17 residues. The V end lost 2 bases, the J end lost 0 bases, and 14 bases lay between the germline ends. This CDR3 reads CASSITYGGSSYNEQFF. The DNA of the CDR3 is TGTGCCAGTAGTATAACCTATGGGGGTAGCTCCTACAATGAGCAGTTCTTC.

This clone is medium-sized within its sample. CDR3 loop: CASSVEYRGGEQFF. The CDR3 bases are TGTGCCAGCAGCGTAGAATACAGGGGGGGTGAGCAGTTCTTC. The chain employs TRBV9 and TRBJ2-1; tentatively, D is TRBD1 (8 bases). The V gene's germline CDR1 is SGDLS and CDR2 YYNGEE. The V end lost 0 bases, the J end lost 9 bases, and 13 bases lay between the germline ends. The CDR3 loop spans 14 amino acids.

This clone was seen only once. This chain joins TRBV29-1 and TRBJ2-2; 11 bases are a match to TRBD2. The V segment lost 4 bases and the J segment 3 bases; nucleotides outside the gene matches: 1. This CDR3 is built from 14 residues. In germline, CDR1 is SQVTM, CDR2 ANQGSEA. The CDR3 loop is CSVGTSGYTGELFF. The CDR3 DNA follows: TGCAGCGTTGGGACTAGCGGGTACACCGGGGAGCTGTTTTTT.

The chain couples TRBV4-1 to TRBJ2-7, with D perhaps matching TRBD2 (5 bases). The CDR3 loop spans 16 amino acids. Germline CDR1 is MGHRA and CDR2 is YSYEKL. Trimming shortened V by 4 bases and J by 3 bases, and 19 bases separated the two germline ends. The CDR3 nucleotides read TGCGCCAGCAGCCGATTCCACGGAGGCTCAATCTACGAGCAGTACTTC. This translates into CASSRFHGGSIYEQYF.

The chain couples TRBV21-1 to TRBJ1-3; the D call in the table, TRBD1, was not verified against the DNA. TRBV21-1 is termed a pseudogene. The CDR3 runs to 12 residues. DNA for the CDR3: TGTGCCAGCAGCGCAGTTTTGGACACCATATATTTT. It codes for CASSAVLDTIYF.

The table lists this clone with a few counts. V is TRBV4-1 and J is TRBJ1-5; D is possibly TRBD1 (5 bases). This CDR3 is built from 15 residues. Germline CDR1 and CDR2: MGHRA and YSYEKL. Trimming pared 1 base from V and 3 bases from J, leaving 10 bases between. The CDR3 protein is CASSQGQISNQPQHF. The CDR3 coding sequence is TGCGCCAGCAGCCAAGGACAGATTTCCAATCAGCCCCAGCATTTT.

The chain employs TRBV27 and TRBJ2-1; D is possibly TRBD2 (5 bases). The V end was cut by 4 bases, the J end by 0 bases, with 16 bases between. Germline CDR1 and CDR2: MNHEY and SMNVEV (reference sequence). The CDR3 spans 17 residues. The CDR3 bases are TGTGCCAGCAGTTCTCGTATGGAGCGGAGCTCCTACAATGAGCAGTTCTTC. It translates to CASSSRMERSSYNEQFF.

The count of this clone is one. The J gene is TRBJ2-7, the V gene TRBV5-5; 13 nucleotides align to TRBD2. Germline V lookup: CDR1 SGHKS, CDR2 YYEKEE (reference sequence). The V segment lost 5 bases and the J segment 5 bases; nucleotides outside the gene matches: 10. The CDR3 is made up of 16 amino acids. The chain's CDR3 is CASRTGLAGVYDEQYF. The CDR3 DNA is TGTGCCAGCAGGACTGGACTAGCGGGAGTTTACGACGAGCAGTACTTC.

The gene calls are TRBV4-1 and TRBJ1-4; D remains unclear. Germline loops: CDR1 MGHRA, CDR2 YSYEKL. The CDR3 runs to 16 residues. V lost 5 bases to trimming and J lost 3 bases, with 16 bases between them. DNA for the CDR3: TGCGCCAGCAGCGAGAACATCAGGTCCTCTAATGAAAAACTGTTTTTT. This sequence encodes CASSENIRSSNEKLFF.

This clone was counted between two and nine times. The chain carries TRBV6-7 and TRBJ1-1, with D possibly being TRBD1 (5 bases). TRBV6-7 has ORF status, its function being uncertain. Between the trimmed V and J ends, which lost 2 bases and 8 bases, there was a span of 12 bases. CDR3 length: 13 residues. CDR3: CASSYGGQAEAFF. The CDR3 DNA follows: TGTGCCAGCAGTTACGGGGGTCAGGCGGAAGCTTTCTTT.

On this clone itself: Other DNA sequences in this sample translate to the same CDR3. The V gene is TRBV28, the J gene TRBJ2-7, with 7 positions matching TRBD1. The V gene end was trimmed by 2 bases and the J gene end by 4 bases; junction bases not matched to a gene: 2. Germline assignment: CDR1 MDHEN and CDR2 SYDVKM. This CDR3 is built from 13 residues. DNA of the CDR3: TGTGCCAGCAGTTTAGACAGGGCTTACGAGCAGTACTTC. Protein sequence: CASSLDRAYEQYF.

The chain couples TRBV4-1 to TRBJ2-3, with no clear D. Germline CDR1 reads MGHRA; CDR2 reads YSYEKL. CDR3 length equals 14 residues. The V and J ends lost 2 bases and 3 bases respectively, with 9 bases between them. The CDR3 loop is CASSQKAATDTQYF. CDR3 DNA: TGCGCCAGCAGCCAAAAGGCGGCAACAGATACGCAGTATTTT.

V is TRBV5-1 and J is TRBJ2-5, with 7 bases identical to TRBD2. CDR3 size: 15 residues. The trim removed 3 bases at V and 5 bases at J, leaving 10 bases unmatched. Germline loops: CDR1 SGHRS, CDR2 YFSETQ. As DNA, the CDR3 is TGCGCCAGCAGCTCGACTAGCATCCCGACTGAGACCCAGTACTTC. It encodes CASSSTSIPTETQYF.

V gene TRBV6-6 combines with J gene TRBJ2-7; TRBD2 aligns across 7 bases. This CDR3 has 15 amino acids. V was pared by 6 bases and J by 0 bases, with 8 bases of the junction left unmatched. Looked up from germline, CDR1 is MNHNY and CDR2 is SVGAGI (reference sequence). The CDR3 sequence: CASRPDPGGSYEQYF. The CDR3 region has the DNA TGTGCCAGCAGGCCGGATCCGGGGGGCTCCTACGAGCAGTACTTC.

This clone showed up just once. J is TRBJ2-5 and V is TRBV19; possibly TRBD1 for D (6 bases). V was pared by 5 bases and J by 4 bases, with 17 bases between. The CDR3 has 15 residues. Germline V gene data show CDR1 as LNHDA and CDR2 as SQIVND (reference sequence). The CDR3 nucleotides read TGTGCCAGTAGTCCTTTTTTACAGGGTTCAGAGACCCAGTACTTC. As protein: CASSPFLQGSETQYF. Full variable domain (outside the CDR3, taken from reference TRBV19 and TRBJ2-5): DGGITQSPKYLFRKEGQNVTLSCEQNLNHDAMYWYRQDPGQGLRLIYYSQIVNDFQKGDIAEGYSVSREKKESFPLTVTSAQKNPTAFYLCASSPFLQGSETQYFGPGTRLLVL.

The gene calls are TRBV9 and TRBJ2-7, with D perhaps given as TRBD1 or TRBD2 (5 bases each). V lost 3 bases and J lost 4, with 11 bases in between. Per the germline V gene, CDR1 is SGDLS and CDR2 is YYNGEE. The CDR3 extends over 13 amino acids. CDR3 amino acids: CASSAGTGYEQYF. CDR3 DNA: TGTGCCAGCAGCGCCGGGACCGGATACGAGCAGTACTTC.

The sample holds one count of this clone. The chain recombines TRBV6-4 with TRBJ2-1, with TRBD2 matching 10 bases. V trimming: 6 bases; J trimming: 8 bases; junction bases outside the gene matches: 4. The V gene's germline CDR1 is MRHNA and CDR2 SNTAGT. The CDR3 loop spans 13 amino acids. The CDR3 DNA reads TGTGCCAGCAGCCCTAGCGGGAGCGATGAGCAGTTCTTC. This translates into CASSPSGSDEQFF.

The CDR3 bases are TGTGCCAGCAGTTTAGGGTCTAGCGGTGTGTACGAGCAGTACTTC. It codes for CASSLGSSGVYEQYF. The chain carries TRBV27 and TRBJ2-7; 7 nucleotides line up with TRBD2. The CDR3 covers 15 residues. The J segment lost 4 bases and the V segment lost 2 bases, leaving 8 bases of the junction unmatched. Germline assignment: CDR1 MNHEY and CDR2 SMNVEV (reference sequence).

V is TRBV6-1 and J is TRBJ2-3; D not certain. The germline gives CDR1 MNHNS, CDR2 SASEGT. Trimming shortened V by 9 bases and J by 2 bases, and 15 bases separated the two germline ends. The CDR3 sequence is 14 residues long. CDR3 bases: TGTGCCAGTGGGCGGCGACCAAACACAGATACGCAGTATTTT. Translation: CASGRRPNTDTQYF.

The chain couples TRBV5-1 to TRBJ1-3; no reliable D call. The CDR3 consists of 15 residues. V was clipped by 0 bases and J by 2 bases, with 9 bases between them. Per germline, CDR1 SGHRS and CDR2 YFSETQ. The CDR3, as DNA: TGCGCCAGCAGCTTGGAAGGGAGTGCTGGAAACACCATATATTTT. Protein: CASSLEGSAGNTIYF.

This clone has a handful of counts. The rearrangement uses TRBV4-1 and TRBJ2-7; D not resolved. With 0 bases removed from V and 6 bases from J, the gap between germline ends came to 3 bases. The CDR3 contains 11 residues. CDR1 and CDR2 from the germline V gene are MGHRA and YSYEKL. CDR3 region: CASSQDGEQYF. For the CDR3, the DNA is TGCGCCAGCAGCCAAGATGGCGAGCAGTACTTC.

This chain uses TRBV4-1 with TRBJ2-1; TRBD2 matches 10 bases. The trim removed 1 base at V and 2 bases at J, leaving 14 bases unmatched. This CDR3 comprises 20 residues. Per the germline V gene, CDR1 is MGHRA and CDR2 is YSYEKL. CDR3 region: CASSQVLASGSGAPYNEQFF. CDR3 in DNA: TGCGCCAGCAGCCAAGTTCTGGCTAGCGGGAGTGGGGCCCCCTACAATGAGCAGTTCTTC.

The chain combines TRBV6-1 with TRBJ1-1; D is uncertain. Trimming left V 5 bases short and J 7 bases short, with 5 bases between. CDR1 is MNHNS, CDR2 SASEGT, per germline. The CDR3 has 10 amino acids. CDR3 DNA: TGTGCCAGCAGTTCCCATGAAGCTTTCTTT. It codes for CASSSHEAFF.

The count of this clone is one. The chain uses TRBV9 and TRBJ2-1; D remains unclear. V was shortened by 2 bases and J by 10 bases, with 16 bases between the two germline ends. There are 14 residues in the CDR3. Per the germline V gene, CDR1 is SGDLS and CDR2 is YYNGEE. DNA for the CDR3: TGTGCCAGCAGCGTCGACGGAGACAATTTAGAGCAGTTCTTC. Translating it yields CASSVDGDNLEQFF.

This chain links TRBV9 with TRBJ2-1; either TRBD1 or TRBD2 may supply D (5 bases each). Per germline, CDR1 SGDLS and CDR2 YYNGEE. Trimming left V 0 bases short and J 5 bases short, with 12 bases between. This CDR3 comprises 15 residues. Written as DNA, the CDR3 is TGTGCCAGCAGCGTAGGGGGGAGTGCCAACAATGAGCAGTTCTTC. Translating it yields CASSVGGSANNEQFF. Supplemented by reference TRBV9 and TRBJ2-1, the full variable domain reads DSGVTQTPKHLITATGQRVTLRCSPRSGDLSVYWYQQSLDQGLQFLIQYYNGEERAKGNILERFSAQQFPDLHSELNLSSLELGDSALYFCASSVGGSANNEQFFGPGTRLTVL.

The gene calls are TRBV4-1 and TRBJ1-1, with D possibly matching TRBD1 (5 bases). The CDR3 totals 15 residues. V gave up 0 bases and J gave up 2 bases, with 10 bases separating them. Germline V gene sequence: CDR1 MGHRA, CDR2 YSYEKL. CDR3 region: CASSQDPGPNTEAFF. The CDR3 DNA reads as TGCGCCAGCAGCCAAGATCCAGGGCCTAACACTGAAGCTTTCTTT.